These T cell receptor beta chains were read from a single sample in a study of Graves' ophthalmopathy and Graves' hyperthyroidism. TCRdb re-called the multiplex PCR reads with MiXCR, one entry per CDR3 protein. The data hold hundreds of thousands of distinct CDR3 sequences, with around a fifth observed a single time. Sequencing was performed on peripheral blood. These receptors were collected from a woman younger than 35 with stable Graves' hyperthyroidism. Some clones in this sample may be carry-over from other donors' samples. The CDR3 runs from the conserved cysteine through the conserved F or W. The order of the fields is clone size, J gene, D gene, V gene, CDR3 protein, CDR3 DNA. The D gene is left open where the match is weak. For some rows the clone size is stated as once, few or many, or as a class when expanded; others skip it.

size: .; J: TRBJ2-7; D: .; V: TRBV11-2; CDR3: CASSLAGSADYEQYF; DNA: TGTGCCAGCAGCTTGGCCGGGTCTGCAGACTACGAGCAGTACTTC
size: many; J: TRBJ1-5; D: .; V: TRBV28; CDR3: CASSVKGHIQPQHF; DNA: TGTGCCAGCAGTGTGAAGGGCCACATTCAGCCCCAGCATTTT
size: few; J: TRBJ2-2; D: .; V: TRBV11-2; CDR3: CASSLSLERANTGELFF; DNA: TGTGCCAGCAGCTTATCTCTTGAGCGGGCGAACACCGGGGAGCTGTTTTTT
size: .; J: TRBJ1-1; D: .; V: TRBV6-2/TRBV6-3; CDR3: CASSYYRTAHSTEAFF; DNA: TGTGCCAGCAGTTATTACAGGACCGCGCATAGCACTGAAGCTTTCTTT
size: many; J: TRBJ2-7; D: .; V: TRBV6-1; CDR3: CASRGPTYEQYF; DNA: TGTGCCAGTCGGGGACCCACCTACGAGCAGTACTTC
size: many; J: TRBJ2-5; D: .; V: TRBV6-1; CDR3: CASSESGSYQETQYF; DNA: TGTGCCAGCAGTGAAAGCGGCTCGTACCAAGAGACCCAGTACTTC
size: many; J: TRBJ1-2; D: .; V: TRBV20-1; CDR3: CSARGGGGYTF; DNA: TGCAGTGCTAGAGGCGGAGGTGGCTACACCTTC
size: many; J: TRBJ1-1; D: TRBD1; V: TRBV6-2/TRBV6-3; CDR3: CASSSQGTGGTEAFF; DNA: TGTGCCAGCAGTTCACAGGGGACAGGGGGAACTGAAGCTTTCTTT
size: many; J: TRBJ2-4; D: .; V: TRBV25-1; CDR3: CASSWGLGDKNIQYF; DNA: TGTGCCAGCAGTTGGGGCCTCGGAGACAAAAACATTCAGTACTTC
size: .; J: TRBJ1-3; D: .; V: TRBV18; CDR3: CASSPAEPGNTIYF; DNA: TGTGCCAGCTCACCGGCAGAGCCTGGAAACACCATATATTTT
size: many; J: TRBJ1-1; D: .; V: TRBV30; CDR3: CAWGQYPNTEAFF; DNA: TGTGCCTGGGGACAGTACCCGAACACTGAAGCTTTCTTT
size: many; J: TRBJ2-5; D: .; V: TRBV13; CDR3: CASSLETQQETQYF; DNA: TGTGCCAGCAGCTTAGAGACACAACAAGAGACCCAGTACTTC
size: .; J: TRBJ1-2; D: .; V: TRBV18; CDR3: CASSPDGLDYGYTF; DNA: TGTGCCAGCTCACCGGACGGCCTAGACTATGGCTACACCTTC
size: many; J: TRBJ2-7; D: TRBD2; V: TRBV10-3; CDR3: CAISESPLGGEQYF; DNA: TGTGCCATCAGTGAGTCGCCCCTCGGGGGGGAGCAGTACTTC
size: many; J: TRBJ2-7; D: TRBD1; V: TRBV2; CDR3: CASSDDRGLKYEQYF; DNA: TGTGCCAGCAGTGACGACAGGGGGCTGAAATACGAGCAGTACTTC
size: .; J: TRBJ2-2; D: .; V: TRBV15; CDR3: CATRYASTGELFF; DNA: TGTGCCACCAGATATGCAAGCACCGGGGAGCTGTTTTTT
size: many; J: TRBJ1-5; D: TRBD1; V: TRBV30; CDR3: CAWRAGGSNQPQHF; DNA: TGTGCCTGGAGGGCAGGGGGTAGCAATCAGCCCCAGCATTTT
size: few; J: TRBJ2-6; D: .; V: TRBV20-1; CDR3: CSALSSGANVLTF; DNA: TGCAGTGCTCTGAGTTCTGGGGCCAACGTCCTGACTTTC
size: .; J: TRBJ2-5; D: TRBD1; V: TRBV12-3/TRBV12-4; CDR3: CASRGQGPPTYF; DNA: TGTGCCAGCAGGGGACAGGGGCCTCCTACGTACTTC
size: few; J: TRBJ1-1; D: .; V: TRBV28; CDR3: CASSFDWTATEALF; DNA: TGTGCCAGCAGTTTCGACTGGACGGCCACTGAAGCTCTCTTT
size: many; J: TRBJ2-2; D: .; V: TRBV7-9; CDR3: CASSLRGTTEELFF; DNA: TGTGCCAGCAGCTTACGTGGGACAACCGAGGAGCTGTTTTTT